This TCR beta chain emerged from a study of blood T cell repertoires in COVID-19. Study summary: The origin of the acute and convalescent COVID-19 samples was the United States, Italy and Spain. PBMCs, B-cell-depleted T cells, or T cells were the source of the cDNA or gDNA that made up the material.

Per the authors' pipeline: Amplification from reference gene primers served as the basis for estimated nucleated cell counts. Only in-frame clones appear in the TCRdb table, and some are missing; sequencing was by immunoSEQ multiplex PCR. V, J and clone size are taken as reported in that table, and D and trimming were inferred from the DNA itself. Of about 74,000 clones listed, roughly 86% were seen once; the top ten hold approximately 35%. The CDR3 has 13 residues. Trimming took 1 base from V and 3 from J, leaving 7 bases between them. The germline CDR1 and CDR2 sequences are SGHTA and FQGTGA. The TCR was taken from a man between 65 and 79 years old with acute or convalescent COVID-19. The sequencing sample was made of peripheral blood. The chain recombines TRBV7-3 with TRBJ2-7; the D gene is possibly TRBD2 (5 bases). Written as DNA, the CDR3 is TGTGCCAGCAGCTTAAATCGGGGCTACGAGCAGTACTTC. This sequence encodes CASSLNRGYEQYF.